These 10 T cell receptor beta chains originate from one sample sequenced in a study of graft-versus-host responses after intestinal transplantation. Using immunoSEQ multiplex PCR, the repertoire was profiled, and TCRdb retains in-frame clones only, with some absent. The table has under 20,000 clones, 38% seen once. This material consisted of alloreactive CD4+ T cells from a mixed lymphocyte reaction culture, taken before intestinal transplant. Stated subset: CFSE-low proliferating T cells sorted from roughly 6-day pre-transplant mixed lymphocyte reaction (GvH or HvG direction). The receptors originated from a human patient who received an intestinal transplant.

This clone has only a few counts. The chain uses TRBV7-9 and TRBJ1-1, with 9 bases fitting TRBD1. The CDR3 is 17 amino acids. The germline gives CDR1 SEHNR, CDR2 FQNEAQ (reference sequence). V gave up 1 base and J gave up 3 bases; unmatched junction bases: 9. The CDR3 reads CASSLVGTGKSDTEAFF. In DNA form, the CDR3 reads TGTGCCAGCAGCTTAGTGGGGACAGGGAAATCGGACACTGAAGCTTTCTTT.

This clone was found a few times. The chain carries TRBV5-6 and TRBJ1-1, with a weak D call TRBD1 (5 bases). V lost 4 bases and J 1 base, leaving 14 bases between the germline ends. Germline CDR1 SGHDT, CDR2 YYEEEE. The CDR3 loop spans 15 amino acids. CDR3: CASSLLGTANTEAFF. The CDR3, as DNA: TGTGCCAGCAGCCTGCTCGGGACGGCGAACACTGAAGCTTTCTTT.

CDR3: CASSPTMTGAIYNEQFF. In DNA form, the CDR3 reads TGTGCCAGCAGTCCAACTATGACGGGGGCAATCTACAATGAGCAGTTCTTC. The rearrangement joins TRBV27 to TRBJ2-1; D could derive from TRBD1 or TRBD2 (6 bases each). There are 17 residues in the CDR3. Between the trimmed V and J ends, which lost 5 bases and 3 bases, there was a span of 20 bases. Germline V gene data show CDR1 as MNHEY and CDR2 as SMNVEV (reference sequence).

J is TRBJ1-3 and V is TRBV11-2; D is uncertain. Germline CDR1 is SGHAT and CDR2 is FQNNGV. V dropped 5 bases and J dropped 6 bases, with 17 bases sitting between them. The CDR3 is made up of 15 amino acids. The CDR3 sequence: CASSPLAGGLNTIYF. CDR3 nucleotides: TGTGCCAGCAGCCCCCTGGCAGGAGGCTTAAACACCATATATTTT.

This clone was detected only a few times. The rearrangement uses TRBV5-4 and TRBJ2-1, with a weak D call TRBD2 (6 bases). CDR1 SGHNT and CDR2 YYREEE come from the germline V gene (reference sequence). Between the trimmed V and J ends, which lost 0 bases and 3 bases, there was a span of 13 bases. This CDR3 contains 16 residues. Written as DNA, the CDR3 is TGTGCCAGCAGCTTGGCTCTCTCGGAGGGCTACAATGAGCAGTTCTTC. This sequence encodes CASSLALSEGYNEQFF. Variable domain in full (rest from reference TRBV5-4 and TRBJ2-1): ETGVTQSPTHLIKTRGQQVTLRCSSQSGHNTVSWYQQALGQGPQFIFQYYREEENGRGNFPPRFSGLQFPNYSSELNVNALELDDSALYLCASSLALSEGYNEQFFGPGTRLTVL.

There are a few counts of this clone. CDR3 protein: CASSAEAILRNSPLHF. DNA of the CDR3: TGTGCCAGCAGTGCGGAGGCCATCCTACGAAATTCACCCCTCCACTTT. V gene TRBV2 combines with J gene TRBJ1-6; no reliable D call. Trimming cost V 4 bases and J 7 bases, with 17 bases left between them. CDR3 length: 16 amino acids. CDR1 is SNHLY and CDR2 is FYNNEI in the germline V gene.

The rearrangement links TRBV20-1 to TRBJ2-5; no clear D gene. Looked up from germline, CDR1 is DFQATT and CDR2 is SNEGSKA (reference sequence). V lost 7 bases and J lost 5, with 11 bases in between. The CDR3 consists of 11 residues. CDR3 loop: CSVEPRETQYF. Written as DNA, the CDR3 is TGCAGTGTTGAGCCTCGGGAGACCCAGTACTTC.

J is TRBJ1-1 and V is TRBV5-4, with unresolved D. Germline V lookup: CDR1 SGHNT, CDR2 YYREEE (reference sequence). The CDR3 covers 13 residues. Trimming left V 2 bases short and J 3 bases short, with 8 bases between. CDR3 DNA sequence: TGTGCCAGCAGCTTTCGGGTAGACACTGAAGCTTTCTTT. It encodes CASSFRVDTEAFF. The full variable domain, with the rest looked up from reference TRBV5-4 and TRBJ1-1, is ETGVTQSPTHLIKTRGQQVTLRCSSQSGHNTVSWYQQALGQGPQFIFQYYREEENGRGNFPPRFSGLQFPNYSSELNVNALELDDSALYLCASSFRVDTEAFFGQGTRLTVV.

This clone appeared a few times. The DNA of the CDR3 is TGTGCCAGCAGCCACGCTGGAGGGGCGAGTAATTCACCCCTCCACTTT. Protein product: CASSHAGGASNSPLHF. The chain carries TRBV5-5 and TRBJ1-6; D is perhaps TRBD1 (5 bases). The CDR3 has 16 residues. CDR1 and CDR2 from the germline V gene are SGHKS and YYEKEE (reference sequence). Trimming took 4 bases from V and 6 from J, leaving 17 bases between them.

The J gene is TRBJ2-3, the V gene TRBV11-3, with D tentatively TRBD2 (5 bases). The ends were cut back, 5 bases at V and 6 bases at J, with 18 bases in the middle. Germline V gives CDR1 SGHNT, CDR2 YENEEA. This CDR3 is 15 amino acids long. CDR3 bases: TGTGCCAGCAGCCCCGGGATGATGGGCCGGGATACGCAGTATTTT. As protein: CASSPGMMGRDTQYF.